A single T cell receptor beta chain is shown here with its context. The CDR3 extends over 14 amino acids. V lost 3 bases, J lost 8 bases, and 13 bases lay in between. Germline V CDR1 and CDR2: SGHVS, FNYEAQ. The entry originates in a study of T cell responses to AZD1222 COVID-19 vaccine. Using immunoSEQ multiplex PCR, the repertoire was profiled, and TCRdb retains in-frame clones only, with some absent. Of 150,000 to 200,000 clones listed, 88% are singletons. The clonotype was recovered from an adult in good health. The material sequenced was peripheral blood, taken on day 0 of AZD1222 vaccination. This chain joins TRBV7-6 and TRBJ1-4; D remains ambiguous. The CDR3, as DNA: TGTGCCAGCAGCTTTGACATCTCCGGGGAAAAACTGTTTTTT. Protein sequence: CASSFDISGEKLFF.